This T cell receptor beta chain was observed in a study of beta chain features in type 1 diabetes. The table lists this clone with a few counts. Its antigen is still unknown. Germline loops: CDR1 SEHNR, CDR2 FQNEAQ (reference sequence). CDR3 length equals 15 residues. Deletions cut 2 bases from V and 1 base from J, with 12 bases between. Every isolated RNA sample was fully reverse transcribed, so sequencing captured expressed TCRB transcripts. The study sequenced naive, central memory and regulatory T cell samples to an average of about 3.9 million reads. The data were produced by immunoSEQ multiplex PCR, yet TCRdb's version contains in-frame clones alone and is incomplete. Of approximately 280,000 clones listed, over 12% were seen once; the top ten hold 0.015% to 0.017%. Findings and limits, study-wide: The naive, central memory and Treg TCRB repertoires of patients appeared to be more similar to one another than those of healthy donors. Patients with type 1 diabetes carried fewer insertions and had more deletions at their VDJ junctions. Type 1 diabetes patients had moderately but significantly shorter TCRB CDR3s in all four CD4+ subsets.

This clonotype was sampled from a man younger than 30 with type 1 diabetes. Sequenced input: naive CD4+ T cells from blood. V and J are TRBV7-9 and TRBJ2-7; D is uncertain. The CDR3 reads CASSLNSLPSYEQYF. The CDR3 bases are TGTGCCAGCAGCTTAAACAGTCTCCCTTCCTACGAGCAGTACTTC.